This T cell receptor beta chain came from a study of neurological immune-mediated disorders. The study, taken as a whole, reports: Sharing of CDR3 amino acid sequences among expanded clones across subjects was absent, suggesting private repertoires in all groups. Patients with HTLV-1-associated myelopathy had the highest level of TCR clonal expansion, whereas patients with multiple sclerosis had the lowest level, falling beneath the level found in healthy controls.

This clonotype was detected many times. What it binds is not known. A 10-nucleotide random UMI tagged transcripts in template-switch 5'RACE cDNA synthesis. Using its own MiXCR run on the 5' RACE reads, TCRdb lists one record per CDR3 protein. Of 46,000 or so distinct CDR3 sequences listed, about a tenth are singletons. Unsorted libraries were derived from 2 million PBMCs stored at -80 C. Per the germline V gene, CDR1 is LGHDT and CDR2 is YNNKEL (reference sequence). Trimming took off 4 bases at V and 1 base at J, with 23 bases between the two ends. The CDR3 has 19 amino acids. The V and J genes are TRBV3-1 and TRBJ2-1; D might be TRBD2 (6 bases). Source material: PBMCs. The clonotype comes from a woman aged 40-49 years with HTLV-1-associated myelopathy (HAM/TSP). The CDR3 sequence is CASSRNAHHWRGSYNEQFF. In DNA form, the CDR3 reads TGTGCCAGCAGCCGAAATGCCCACCATTGGCGGGGATCCTACAATGAGCAGTTCTTC.